This TCR beta chain was sequenced during a study of shared clonotypes between healthy human individuals. Background on the study: Three CD4 naive, three CD4 memory, two CD8 naive and one CD8 memory plate were used per donor.

Clones were sequenced by immunoSEQ multiplex PCR, and TCRdb holds only the in-frame ones, with some missing. The table lists roughly 2 million clones, roughly 95% of them singletons. The ends lost 3 bases at V and 1 base at J; junction bases unmatched: 4. The CDR3 loop spans 15 amino acids. Looked up from germline, CDR1 is MNHEY and CDR2 is SMNVEV (reference sequence). About this clone itself: Its cognate antigen is unknown. The sample has other DNA sequences that encode this CDR3 too.

Naivety among CD8 cells was defined by CD45RO negativity and positive CCR7 selection, thereby excluding terminally differentiated effector memory CD45RA+ cells. Whole-study results and caveats: Clonotypes shared by all four donors outscored non-shared clonotypes in generation probability. The study drew on few donors, limiting represented genetic and exposure-history diversity. Larger richness was generally estimated for naive than memory subsets.

Material for sequencing was naive CD8+ T cells sorted from blood. The chain is built from TRBV27 and TRBJ2-3; 7 bases map to TRBD2. The clonotype was recovered from a man aged 18 to 30 in good health. The CDR3 DNA reads as TGTGCCAGCAGTTTGTGGGGGAGGGGCACAGATACGCAGTATTTT. Protein product: CASSLWGRGTDTQYF.